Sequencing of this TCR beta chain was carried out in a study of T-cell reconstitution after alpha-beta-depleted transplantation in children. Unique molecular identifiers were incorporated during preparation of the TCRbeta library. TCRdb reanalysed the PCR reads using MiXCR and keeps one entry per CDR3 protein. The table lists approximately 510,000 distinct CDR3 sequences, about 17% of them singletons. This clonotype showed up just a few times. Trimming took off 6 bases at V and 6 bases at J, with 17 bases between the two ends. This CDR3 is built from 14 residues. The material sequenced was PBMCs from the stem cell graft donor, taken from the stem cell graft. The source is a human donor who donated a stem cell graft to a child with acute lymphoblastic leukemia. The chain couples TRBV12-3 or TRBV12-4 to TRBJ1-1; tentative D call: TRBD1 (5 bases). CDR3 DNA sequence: TGTGCCAGCAGCCGAACTCAGGGAGCGGCTGAAGCTTTCTTT. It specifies CASSRTQGAAEAFF.